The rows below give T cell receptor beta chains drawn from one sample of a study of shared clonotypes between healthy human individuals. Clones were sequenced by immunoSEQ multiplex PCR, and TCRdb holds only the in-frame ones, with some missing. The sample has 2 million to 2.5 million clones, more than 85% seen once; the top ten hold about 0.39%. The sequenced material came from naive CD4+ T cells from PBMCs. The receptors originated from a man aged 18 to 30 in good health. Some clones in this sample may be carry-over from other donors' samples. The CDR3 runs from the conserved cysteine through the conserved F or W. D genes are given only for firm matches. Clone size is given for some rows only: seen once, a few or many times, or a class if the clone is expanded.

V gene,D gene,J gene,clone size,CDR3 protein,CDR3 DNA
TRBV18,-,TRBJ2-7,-,CASSPTAGSFYEQYF,TGTGCCAGCTCACCAACGGCGGGGTCTTTCTACGAGCAGTACTTC
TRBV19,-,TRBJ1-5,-,CASSISQTPNQPQHF,TGTGCCAGTAGTATCTCCCAAACCCCTAATCAGCCCCAGCATTTT
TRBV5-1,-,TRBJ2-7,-,CASSLGTEPSYEQYF,TGCGCCAGCAGCCTCGGGACGGAACCTTCCTACGAGCAGTACTTC
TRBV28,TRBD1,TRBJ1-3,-,CASSLVTGGNTIYF,TGTGCCAGCAGTTTGGTGACAGGGGGAAACACCATATATTTT
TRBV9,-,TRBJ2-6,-,CASSTDSSGANVLTF,TGTGCCAGCAGCACCGACAGCTCTGGGGCCAACGTCCTGACTTTC
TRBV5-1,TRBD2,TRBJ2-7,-,CASSAGTSGTHEQYF,TGCGCCAGCAGCGCAGGGACTAGCGGGACCCACGAGCAGTACTTC
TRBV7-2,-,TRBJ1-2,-,CASRDNNYGYTF,TGTGCCAGCCGGGACAACAACTATGGCTACACCTTC
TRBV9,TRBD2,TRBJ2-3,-,CASSVTSGTTDTQYF,TGTGCCAGCAGCGTCACTAGCGGCACCACAGATACGCAGTATTTT
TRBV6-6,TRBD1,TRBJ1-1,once,CASSKGQGNTEAFF,TGTGCCAGCAGTAAAGGACAGGGGAACACTGAAGCTTTCTTT
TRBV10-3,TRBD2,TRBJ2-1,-,CAISDASGGNNEQFF,TGTGCCATCAGTGACGCTAGCGGGGGAAACAATGAGCAGTTCTTC
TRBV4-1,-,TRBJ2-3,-,CASSQVGRGKADTQYF,TGCGCCAGCAGCCAAGTCGGTAGGGGGAAGGCAGATACGCAGTATTTT